This T cell receptor beta chain was captured in a study of T cells in Graves' hyperthyroidism and ophthalmopathy. Study observations and caveats: Ophthalmopathy could be told apart from stable hyperthyroidism with a 13 V-J model. Blood also held most thyroid clonotypes expanded beyond 0.001.

TCR beta CDR3 regions were amplified from RNA transcripts. A set of HTBI primers served as the primers for a first-round RT-PCR of the TCR CDR3. TCRdb reanalysed the multiplex PCR reads using MiXCR and keeps one entry per CDR3 protein. There are a few hundred thousand distinct CDR3 sequences in the sample; roughly an eighth occur only once, and 34% lies in the top ten. As concerns this clonotype: Its target is unknown.

Ophthalmopathy patients had moderate-to-severe active disease, CAS ≥3, NOSPECS ≥4, and disease duration under 3 months. Every diagnosis used clinical symptoms, serum thyroxine and TRAb, thyroid ultrasound and orbital computed tomography. V shed 2 bases, J shed 6 bases, and the junction held 10 bases outside the gene matches. Germline V lookup: CDR1 SGHRS, CDR2 YFSETQ. This CDR3 comprises 16 residues. Material for sequencing was blood. J is TRBJ2-2 and V is TRBV5-1, with 7 bases fitting TRBD2. The source of this sequence is a woman aged 40 to 50 with Graves' ophthalmopathy. For the CDR3, the DNA is TGCGCCAGCAGCTTTAATGACGGGGGGTATGCCGGGGAGCTGTTTTTT. The encoded protein is CASSFNDGGYAGELFF. Drawing the rest from reference TRBV5-1 and TRBJ2-2, the complete variable domain is KAGVTQTPRYLIKTRGQQVTLSCSPISGHRSVSWYQQTPGQGLQFLFEYFSETQRNKGNFPGRFSGRQFSNSRSEMNVSTLELGDSALYLCASSFNDGGYAGELFFGEGSRLTVL.